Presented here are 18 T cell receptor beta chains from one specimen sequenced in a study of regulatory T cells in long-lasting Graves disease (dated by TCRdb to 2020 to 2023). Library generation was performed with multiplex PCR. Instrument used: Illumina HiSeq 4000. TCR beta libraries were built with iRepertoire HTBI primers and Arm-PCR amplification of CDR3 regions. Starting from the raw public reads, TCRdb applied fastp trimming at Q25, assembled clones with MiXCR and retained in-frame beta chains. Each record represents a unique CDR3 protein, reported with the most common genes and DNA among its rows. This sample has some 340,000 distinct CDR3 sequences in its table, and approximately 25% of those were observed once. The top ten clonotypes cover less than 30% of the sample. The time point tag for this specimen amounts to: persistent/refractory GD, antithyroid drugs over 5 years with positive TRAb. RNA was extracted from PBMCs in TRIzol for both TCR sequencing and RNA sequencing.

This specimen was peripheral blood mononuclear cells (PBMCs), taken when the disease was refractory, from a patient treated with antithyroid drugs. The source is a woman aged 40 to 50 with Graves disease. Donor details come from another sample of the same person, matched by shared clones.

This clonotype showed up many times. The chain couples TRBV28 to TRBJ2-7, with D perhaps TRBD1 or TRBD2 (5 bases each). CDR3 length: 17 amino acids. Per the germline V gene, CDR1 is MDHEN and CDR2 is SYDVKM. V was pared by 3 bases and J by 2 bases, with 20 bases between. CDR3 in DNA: TGTGCCAGCAGTTTCCCAAATCCGGGACGCCAAACCTACGAGCAGTACTTC. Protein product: CASSFPNPGRQTYEQYF.

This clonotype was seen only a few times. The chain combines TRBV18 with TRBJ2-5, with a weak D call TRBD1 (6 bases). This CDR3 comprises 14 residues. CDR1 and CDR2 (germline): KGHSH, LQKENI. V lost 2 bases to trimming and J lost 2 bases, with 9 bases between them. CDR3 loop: CASSPTGTQETQYF. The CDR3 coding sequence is TGTGCCAGCTCACCAACCGGGACACAAGAGACCCAGTACTTC.

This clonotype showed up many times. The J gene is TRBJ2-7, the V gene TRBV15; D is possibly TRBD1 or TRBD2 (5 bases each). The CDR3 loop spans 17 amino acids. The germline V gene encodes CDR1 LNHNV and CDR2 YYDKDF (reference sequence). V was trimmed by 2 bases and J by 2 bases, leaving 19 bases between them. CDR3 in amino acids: CATSRLVIGDGPYEQYF. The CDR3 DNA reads TGTGCCACCAGCAGACTCGTAATCGGGGACGGTCCCTACGAGCAGTACTTC.

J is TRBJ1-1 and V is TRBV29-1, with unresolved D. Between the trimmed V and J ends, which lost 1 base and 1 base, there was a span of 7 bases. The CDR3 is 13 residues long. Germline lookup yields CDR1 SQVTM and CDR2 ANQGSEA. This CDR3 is CSVEGHPNTEAFF. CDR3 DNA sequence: TGCAGCGTTGAAGGGCACCCGAACACTGAAGCTTTCTTT.

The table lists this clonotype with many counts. The CDR3 bases are TGTGCCAGCAGTTCGGGACAGGGGGCCAATGGCTACACCTTC. Protein product: CASSSGQGANGYTF. V and J are TRBV28 and TRBJ1-2; the match to TRBD1 covers 12 bases. The CDR3 has 14 amino acids. In germline, CDR1 is MDHEN, CDR2 SYDVKM. J gave up 6 bases and V 4 bases, and 3 bases lay outside the gene matches.

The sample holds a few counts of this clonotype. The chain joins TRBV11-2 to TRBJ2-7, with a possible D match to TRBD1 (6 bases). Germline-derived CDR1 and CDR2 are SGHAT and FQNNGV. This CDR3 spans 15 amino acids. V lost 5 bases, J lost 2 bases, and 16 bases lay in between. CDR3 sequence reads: CASSKQGTRAYEQYF. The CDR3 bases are TGTGCCAGCAGCAAACAGGGCACCAGGGCCTACGAGCAGTACTTC. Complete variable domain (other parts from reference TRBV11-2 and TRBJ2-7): EAGVAQSPRYKIIEKRQSVAFWCNPISGHATLYWYQQILGQGPKLLIQFQNNGVVDDSQLPKDRFSAERLKGVDSTLKIQPAKLEDSAVYLCASSKQGTRAYEQYFGPGTRLTVT.

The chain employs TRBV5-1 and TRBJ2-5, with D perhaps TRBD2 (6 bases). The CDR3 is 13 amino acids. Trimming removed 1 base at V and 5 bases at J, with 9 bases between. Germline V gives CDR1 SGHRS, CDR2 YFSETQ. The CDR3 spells CASSLWGRETQYF. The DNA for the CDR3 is TGCGCCAGCAGCTTGTGGGGGAGGGAGACCCAGTACTTC. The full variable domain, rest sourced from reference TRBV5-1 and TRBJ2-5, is KAGVTQTPRYLIKTRGQQVTLSCSPISGHRSVSWYQQTPGQGLQFLFEYFSETQRNKGNFPGRFSGRQFSNSRSEMNVSTLELGDSALYLCASSLWGRETQYFGPGTRLLVL.

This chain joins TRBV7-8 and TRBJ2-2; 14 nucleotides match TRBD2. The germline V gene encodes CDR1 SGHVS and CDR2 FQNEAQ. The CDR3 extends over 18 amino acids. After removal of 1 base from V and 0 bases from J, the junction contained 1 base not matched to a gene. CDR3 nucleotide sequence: TGTGCCAGCAGCTTAGGGGGACTAGCGGGAGCGAACACCGGGGAGCTGTTTTTT. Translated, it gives CASSLGGLAGANTGELFF. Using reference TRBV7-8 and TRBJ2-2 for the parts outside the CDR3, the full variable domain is GAGVSQSPRYKVAKRGQDVALRCDPISGHVSLFWYQQALGQGPEFLTYFQNEAQLDKSGLPSDRFFAERPEGSVSTLKIQRTQQEDSAVYLCASSLGGLAGANTGELFFGEGSRLTVL.

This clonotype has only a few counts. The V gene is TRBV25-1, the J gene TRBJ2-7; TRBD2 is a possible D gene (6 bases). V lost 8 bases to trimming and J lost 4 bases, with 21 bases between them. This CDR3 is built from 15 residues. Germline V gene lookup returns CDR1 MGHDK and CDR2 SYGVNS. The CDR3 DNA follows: TGTGCCAGCTCCAGTCGTGGGGGACTGGGTTACGAGCAGTACTTC. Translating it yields CASSSRGGLGYEQYF.

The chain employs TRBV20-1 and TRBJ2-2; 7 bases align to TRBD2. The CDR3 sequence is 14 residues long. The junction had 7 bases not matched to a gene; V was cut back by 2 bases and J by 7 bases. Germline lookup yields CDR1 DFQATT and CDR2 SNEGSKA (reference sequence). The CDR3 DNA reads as TGCAGTGCTAGACTGGCGGGAGTAATCGGGGAGCTGTTTTTT. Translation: CSARLAGVIGELFF.

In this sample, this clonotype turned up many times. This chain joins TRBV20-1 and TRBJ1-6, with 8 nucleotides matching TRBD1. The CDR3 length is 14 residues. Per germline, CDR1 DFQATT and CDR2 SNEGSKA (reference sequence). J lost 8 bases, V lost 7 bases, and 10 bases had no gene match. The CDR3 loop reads CSVFKQGGHSPLHF. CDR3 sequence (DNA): TGCAGTGTCTTCAAACAGGGGGGGCATTCACCCCTCCACTTT.

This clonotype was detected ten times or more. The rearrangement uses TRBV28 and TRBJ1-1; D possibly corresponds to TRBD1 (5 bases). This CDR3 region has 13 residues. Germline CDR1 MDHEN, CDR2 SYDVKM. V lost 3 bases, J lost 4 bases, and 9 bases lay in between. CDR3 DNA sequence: TGTGCCAGCAGTTTTCAGGGCGGCACTGAAGCTTTCTTT. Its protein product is CASSFQGGTEAFF. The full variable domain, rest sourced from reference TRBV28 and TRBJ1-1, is DVKVTQSSRYLVKRTGEKVFLECVQDMDHENMFWYRQDPGLGLRLIYFSYDVKMKEKGDIPEGYSVSREKKERFSLILESASTNQTSMYLCASSFQGGTEAFFGQGTRLTVV.

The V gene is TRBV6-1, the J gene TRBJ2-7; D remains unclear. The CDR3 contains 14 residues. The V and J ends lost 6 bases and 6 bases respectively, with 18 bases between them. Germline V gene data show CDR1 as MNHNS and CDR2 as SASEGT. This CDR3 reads CASRTTPPWSEQYF. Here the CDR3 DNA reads TGTGCCAGCAGAACAACCCCCCCCTGGAGCGAGCAGTACTTC.

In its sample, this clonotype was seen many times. The CDR3 region is CASSRQGAYEQYF. CDR3 DNA: TGTGCCAGCAGCAGACAGGGGGCCTACGAGCAGTACTTC. The genes are TRBV27 and TRBJ2-7; 9 nucleotides match TRBD1. The germline gives CDR1 MNHEY, CDR2 SMNVEV (reference sequence). J lost 2 bases, V lost 6 bases, and 2 bases had no gene match. CDR3 size: 13 residues.

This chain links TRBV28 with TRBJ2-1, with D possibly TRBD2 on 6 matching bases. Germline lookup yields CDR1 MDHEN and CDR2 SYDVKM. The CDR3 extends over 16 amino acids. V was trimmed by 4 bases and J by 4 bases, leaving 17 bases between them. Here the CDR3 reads CASSSSHSGLYNEQFF. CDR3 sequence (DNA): TGTGCCAGCAGTTCCTCTCACAGTGGACTATACAATGAGCAGTTCTTC.

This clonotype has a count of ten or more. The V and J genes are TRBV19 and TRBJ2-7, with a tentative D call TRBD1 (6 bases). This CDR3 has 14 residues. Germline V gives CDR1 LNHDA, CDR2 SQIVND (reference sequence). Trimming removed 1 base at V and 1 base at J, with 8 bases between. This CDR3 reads CASSIAGESYEQYF. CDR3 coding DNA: TGTGCCAGTAGTATAGCAGGGGAGTCCTACGAGCAGTACTTC.

This chain's CDR3 is CASRDTATDTQYF. The CDR3 DNA is TGTGCCAGCAGGGACACAGCGACAGATACGCAGTATTTT. The chain joins TRBV25-1 to TRBJ2-3; possibly TRBD1 for D (5 bases). V was trimmed by 6 bases and J by 3 bases, leaving 10 bases between them. Germline-derived CDR1 and CDR2 are MGHDK and SYGVNS. The CDR3 spans 13 residues.

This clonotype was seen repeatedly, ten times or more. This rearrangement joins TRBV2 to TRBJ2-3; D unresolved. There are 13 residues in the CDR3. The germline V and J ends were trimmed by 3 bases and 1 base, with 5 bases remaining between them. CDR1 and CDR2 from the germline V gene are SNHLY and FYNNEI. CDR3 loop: CASSERRTDTQYF. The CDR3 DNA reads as TGTGCCAGCAGTGAGAGGCGCACAGATACGCAGTATTTT.